This T cell receptor beta chain was recovered during a study of immune evolution from preneoplasia to lung adenocarcinoma. Trimming shortened V by 5 bases and J by 6 bases, and 16 bases separated the two germline ends. Germline values: CDR1 LNHDA, CDR2 SQIVND (reference sequence). The CDR3 extends over 14 amino acids. This clone showed up just a few times. Between about 2013 and 2018, patients underwent resection in Japan or China. The protocol was immunoSEQ multiplex PCR, while the TCRdb copy is restricted to in-frame clones and leaves out a portion. The sample holds about 6,600 clones, around three quarters seen once.

This sequence joins TRBV19 and TRBJ1-1; D ambiguous. This TCR came from a person aged 55-79 years with lung adenocarcinoma. The material sequenced was FFPE lung adenocarcinoma in situ tissue. CDR3 coding DNA: TGTGCCAGTAGTCGGCGCGGGGTCGGCGCTGAAGCTTTCTTT. Protein sequence: CASSRRGVGAEAFF.